These 8 T cell receptor beta chains share one sample of origin, sequenced in a study of cytomegalovirus exposure and HLA in healthy donors. With 60 Vbeta and 13 Jbeta primers, the PCR was carried out. The repertoire was sequenced with immunoSEQ multiplex PCR; TCRdb's copy has only in-frame clones and lacks some. The sample carries about 98,000 clones, around 73% recorded once. Sequenced material: PBMCs. These receptors were taken from a female donor in good health and CMV-seronegative.

V gene TRBV13 combines with J gene TRBJ2-2; tentatively, D is TRBD1 (5 bases). The CDR3 sequence is 16 residues long. In germline, CDR1 is PRHDT, CDR2 FYEKMQ (reference sequence). V was pared by 4 bases and J by 3 bases, with 15 bases between. The CDR3 loop is CASSSGGAGHTGELFF. CDR3 in DNA: TGTGCCAGCAGCTCAGGTGGGGCAGGCCACACCGGGGAGCTGTTTTTT.

This sequence joins TRBV7-9 and TRBJ2-2; TRBD2 agrees at 9 bases. This CDR3 region has 17 residues. V lost 0 bases, J lost 6 bases, and 8 bases stayed unmatched. Germline values: CDR1 SEHNR, CDR2 FQNEAQ (reference sequence). The CDR3 sequence is CASSLAWVAGEPGELFF. The CDR3 DNA follows: TGTGCCAGCAGCTTAGCGTGGGTAGCGGGAGAGCCCGGGGAGCTGTTTTTT.

The chain is built from TRBV11-2 and TRBJ2-7, with 8 bases lining up with TRBD1. Germline lookup yields CDR1 SGHAT and CDR2 FQNNGV. The CDR3 totals 13 residues. Trimming took 4 bases from V and 5 from J; bases not matched to a gene: 4. The CDR3 region has the DNA TGTGCCAGCAGCTGGGACAGGCTTGACGAGCAGTACTTC. Protein sequence: CASSWDRLDEQYF.

V and J are TRBV7-2 and TRBJ1-2; weak D call: TRBD1 (6 bases). The V gene's germline CDR1 is SGHTA and CDR2 FQGNSA. CDR3 size: 14 residues. V was shortened by 1 base and J by 5 bases, with 11 bases between the two germline ends. The CDR3 DNA follows: TGTGCCAGCAGCTTAGTAGCACAGGGATATGGCTACACCTTC. Its translation is CASSLVAQGYGYTF.

This clone has more than one count but fewer than ten. This chain uses TRBV5-1 with TRBJ2-1, with 8 bases aligning to TRBD2. J gave up 7 bases and V 2 bases, and 2 bases lay outside the gene matches. CDR3 length equals 13 residues. The V gene's germline CDR1 is SGHRS and CDR2 YFSETQ. The CDR3 region has the DNA TGCGCCAGCAGCTTTACTAGCGGAAATGAGCAGTTCTTC. Amino acids: CASSFTSGNEQFF.

The rearrangement links TRBV4-1 to TRBJ2-7; D not resolved. The V gene's germline CDR1 is MGHRA and CDR2 YSYEKL. Trimming cost V 1 base and J 7 bases, with 8 bases left between them. This CDR3 has 12 residues. CDR3 nucleotide sequence: TGCGCCAGCAGCCAAGGGGTGGAGGAGCAGTACTTC. Protein sequence: CASSQGVEEQYF.

The chain has TRBV6-1 and TRBJ1-2; TRBD1 aligns across 9 bases. Per germline, CDR1 MNHNS and CDR2 SASEGT. The V and J ends lost 0 bases and 5 bases, in that order; junction bases with no gene match: 13. This CDR3 comprises 18 residues. CDR3 residues: CASSEAHYRGRILYGYTF. In nucleotides, the CDR3 is TGTGCCAGCAGTGAAGCGCATTACAGGGGGCGAATCCTGTATGGCTACACCTTC.

V is TRBV9 and J is TRBJ2-1, with D perhaps matching TRBD1 (6 bases). V lost 1 base and J 8 bases, leaving 10 bases between the germline ends. CDR1 is SGDLS, CDR2 YYNGEE, per germline. The CDR3 contains 13 residues. The CDR3, as DNA: TGTGCCAGCAGCGTAACCTACAGGGATGAGCAGTTCTTC. Its translation: CASSVTYRDEQFF. Variable domain in full (rest from reference TRBV9 and TRBJ2-1): DSGVTQTPKHLITATGQRVTLRCSPRSGDLSVYWYQQSLDQGLQFLIQYYNGEERAKGNILERFSAQQFPDLHSELNLSSLELGDSALYFCASSVTYRDEQFFGPGTRLTVL.